The clone carrying this T cell receptor beta chain has a handful of counts. As yet, its antigen is unknown. The data derive from a study of vaccination and CD4 T cells after COVID-19. Study background: At a median approximately 97 days (range 35 to 161) after diagnosis, post-COVID samples were drawn. Stimuli were overlapping spike peptide pools of SARS-CoV-2 and three common cold coronaviruses (HCoV-NL63, HCoV-OC43, HCoV-229E).

An Oncomine TCR Beta short-read assay was used to sequence the DNA from cultured CD4+ T cells. In this case, cultured CD4+ T cells provided the extracted genomic DNA. TCRdb fed the PCR reads into MiXCR, producing one record per CDR3 protein. The table has several thousand distinct CDR3 sequences, about 35% seen once. The treatment is: roughly 10-day PBMC culture with coronavirus spike peptide pools or control peptides (ViraFEST assay). Unexposed donor CD4+ T cells predated the COVID-19 pandemic, collected 2011-2018. Expansion of antigen-specific T cells with peptide pools by ViraFEST preceded sequencing of TCRs. Regarding the study as a whole: Median counts of SARS-CoV-2-reactive clonotypes increased from roughly 21 to 40; this difference was not significant.

The CDR3 consists of 15 residues. CDR1 and CDR2 from the germline V gene are SGHRS and YFSETQ. The V end lost 4 bases, the J end lost 1 base, and 14 bases lay between the germline ends. The sequencing sample was made of CD4+ T cells from blood, cultured in vitro. V and J are TRBV5-1 and TRBJ1-1; unclear D gene. The sequence was obtained from a human donor in good health. Here the CDR3 DNA reads TGCGCCAGCAGCCCAGGAGGGTCCTCGAACACTGAAGCTTTCTTT. Its translation: CASSPGGSSNTEAFF.